The following is a T cell receptor beta chain sequence with its context. TCRdb reanalysed the reads using MiXCR and keeps one entry per CDR3 protein. The profile covers about 250,000 distinct CDR3 sequences, with about 17% appearing a single time and approximately 51% taken by the ten largest. This sample is drawn from a study of T cell repertoires in cytomegalovirus infection. Study as a whole: Signatures in public TCR beta sequences pointed to both CMV infection and matching HLA type.

The CDR3 has 17 residues. Trimming at V came to 8 bases and at J to 5 bases, leaving 18 bases not matched to a gene. Germline assignment: CDR1 DFQATT and CDR2 SNEGSKA (reference sequence). This clonotype was sampled from a human donor in good health (CMV status not recorded). Some clones in this sample may be carry-over from other donors' samples. The sequencing input was CD8+ T cells from PBMCs. The chain links TRBV20-1 to TRBJ2-1; 10 nucleotides line up with TRBD2. The CDR3 sequence is CSLREDGLAGANNEQFF. The CDR3 region has the DNA TGCAGTCTTCGCGAGGATGGGCTAGCGGGGGCTAACAATGAGCAGTTCTTC.